These 31 T cell receptor beta chains came from one sample sequenced in a study of T cell repertoires in cytomegalovirus infection. TCRdb redid the calling of the reads with MiXCR, one entry per CDR3 protein. The sample yields 740,000 or so distinct CDR3 sequences, roughly a third seen once. Sequencing was performed on PBMCs. Receptors were obtained from a human donor in good health (CMV status not recorded). Some clones in this sample may be carry-over from other donors' samples.

The CDR3 region has the DNA TGTGCCAGCAGCCCCGTCACGGGACAGGGGAACTATGGCTACACCTTC. Translating gives CASSPVTGQGNYGYTF. V usage is TRBV7-6 and J usage is TRBJ1-2; 10 bases match TRBD1. The V gene's germline CDR1 is SGHVS and CDR2 FNYEAQ. The CDR3 is 16 amino acids. V lost 5 bases, J lost 2 bases, and 8 bases stayed unmatched. The complete variable domain, with remaining parts taken from reference TRBV7-6 and TRBJ1-2, reads GAGVSQSPRYKVTKRGQDVALRCDPISGHVSLYWYRQALGQGPEFLTYFNYEAQQDKSGLPNDRFSAERPEGSISTLTIQRTEQRDSAMYRCASSPVTGQGNYGYTFGSGTRLTVV.

The J gene is TRBJ1-6, the V gene TRBV12-3 or TRBV12-4; 7 bases agree with TRBD1. There are 14 residues in the CDR3. V lost 6 bases, J lost 7 bases, and 6 bases stayed unmatched. The CDR3 region is CASSIGGTNSPLHF. The CDR3 coding sequence is TGTGCCAGCAGCATAGGGGGCACGAATTCACCCCTCCACTTT.

Only a few counts were recorded for this clonotype. This chain uses TRBV12-3 or TRBV12-4 with TRBJ1-5; D gene uncertain. The CDR3 runs 12 residues. V lost 8 bases to trimming and J lost 2 bases, with 7 bases between them. The CDR3 nucleotides are TGTGCCAGCGGGGTTCGCAATCAGCCCCAGCATTTT. Translation: CASGVRNQPQHF.

Only one count was recorded for this clonotype. The chain couples TRBV5-1 to TRBJ1-1, with D maybe TRBD1 (5 bases). Germline V CDR1 and CDR2: SGHRS, YFSETQ. The germline V and J ends were trimmed by 5 bases and 0 bases, with 26 bases remaining between them. The CDR3 has 19 amino acids. The DNA of the CDR3 is TGCGCCAGCAGGCTGGGGCCCGGCGGGGGATTTGGGGTGAACACTGAAGCTTTCTTT. Amino acids: CASRLGPGGGFGVNTEAFF. Looking up the rest from reference TRBV5-1 and TRBJ1-1 gives the full variable domain: KAGVTQTPRYLIKTRGQQVTLSCSPISGHRSVSWYQQTPGQGLQFLFEYFSETQRNKGNFPGRFSGRQFSNSRSEMNVSTLELGDSALYLCASRLGPGGGFGVNTEAFFGQGTRLTVV.

This clonotype was counted only a few times. The chain carries TRBV28 and TRBJ2-5, with D hard to call. V lost 7 bases to trimming and J lost 5 bases, with 29 bases between them. Germline V CDR1 and CDR2: MDHEN, SYDVKM. The CDR3 is 18 residues long. CDR3 sequence: CASTSPRHDLFSGETQYF. The CDR3 coding sequence is TGTGCCAGCACAAGTCCTCGACACGATCTTTTCTCTGGGGAGACCCAGTACTTC.

The table lists this clonotype with a few counts. The rearrangement joins TRBV20-1 to TRBJ2-1, with 12 bases fitting TRBD2. The CDR3 consists of 15 residues. The germline V gene encodes CDR1 DFQATT and CDR2 SNEGSKA (reference sequence). J was trimmed by 8 bases and V by 5 bases; bases with no gene match: 10. CDR3 in DNA: TGCAGTGCTCCTAGCGGGGGGGGCTTCAGGGATGAGCAGTTCTTC. This sequence encodes CSAPSGGGFRDEQFF.

The chain has TRBV12-5 and TRBJ2-2; 8 nucleotides align to TRBD2. Germline V gives CDR1 LGHNT, CDR2 FRNRAP. The CDR3 runs to 16 residues. The V and J ends lost 5 bases and 2 bases, in that order; junction bases with no gene match: 7. Here the CDR3 reads CASGLSGATNTGELFF. Written as DNA, the CDR3 is TGTGCTAGTGGTCTTAGCGGGGCTACAAACACCGGGGAGCTGTTTTTT.

V gene TRBV6-5 combines with J gene TRBJ2-7, with D perhaps given as TRBD1 or TRBD2 (5 bases each). The CDR3 is 12 residues long. The ends were cut back, 11 bases at V and 6 bases at J, with 17 bases in the middle. Germline CDR1 MNHEY, CDR2 SVGAGI. The CDR3 reads CAVRVGDGEQYF. CDR3 DNA: TGTGCCGTACGGGTCGGGGACGGCGAGCAGTACTTC.

This clonotype was seen only a few times. This chain links TRBV4-1 with TRBJ2-7, with D tentatively TRBD2 (6 bases). The CDR3 has 15 amino acids. Trimming stripped 4 bases from V and 0 bases from J, with 13 bases between. Germline values: CDR1 MGHRA, CDR2 YSYEKL. CDR3 sequence (DNA): TGCGCCAGCAGCCGTATCGGGGGAGCCTCCTACGAGCAGTACTTC. Protein: CASSRIGGASYEQYF.

The chain carries TRBV28 and TRBJ1-1; no firm D call. The CDR3 is 14 residues long. Trimming left V 2 bases short and J 8 bases short, with 15 bases between. Looked up from germline, CDR1 is MDHEN and CDR2 is SYDVKM. The CDR3 loop reads CASSLGESAGEAFF. Here the CDR3 DNA reads TGTGCCAGCAGTTTAGGGGAAAGTGCGGGAGAAGCTTTCTTT.

The rearrangement joins TRBV15 to TRBJ1-1; 8 positions match TRBD1. In germline, CDR1 is LNHNV, CDR2 YYDKDF (reference sequence). The CDR3 is 15 amino acids. V shed 6 bases and J 4 bases; nucleotides not matched to a gene: 10. Written as DNA, the CDR3 is TGTGCCACCAGGACAGGGGCAGGTTGGGTCACTGAAGCTTTCTTT. This gives the protein CATRTGAGWVTEAFF.

This clonotype was detected ten times or more. The chain carries TRBV28 and TRBJ2-1; 11 bases line up with TRBD2. With 4 bases clipped from V and 5 bases from J, the junction kept 10 bases outside the gene matches. CDR3 length: 17 amino acids. Germline V gene sequence: CDR1 MDHEN, CDR2 SYDVKM. Here the CDR3 DNA reads TGTGCCAGCAGTTATCTAAAGCCGGGACTAGCGGACAATGAGCAGTTCTTC. Translated, it gives CASSYLKPGLADNEQFF.

This clonotype turned up a few times. The chain employs TRBV7-8 and TRBJ1-1; D is unresolved. This CDR3 has 15 residues. V lost 4 bases, J lost 7 bases, and 19 bases lay in between. Germline-derived CDR1 and CDR2 are SGHVS and FQNEAQ. The CDR3, as DNA: TGTGCCAGCAGCTCACAAAAGGAGAGAGGTCGTGAAGCTTTCTTT. Protein product: CASSSQKERGREAFF. Using reference TRBV7-8 and TRBJ1-1 for the parts outside the CDR3, the full variable domain is GAGVSQSPRYKVAKRGQDVALRCDPISGHVSLFWYQQALGQGPEFLTYFQNEAQLDKSGLPSDRFFAERPEGSVSTLKIQRTQQEDSAVYLCASSSQKERGREAFFGQGTRLTVV.

As concerns this clonotype: The conserved phenylalanine or tryptophan is not found at the CDR3 terminus, so this likely reflects a read error. The rearrangement uses TRBV7-2 and TRBJ2-7; the D is unclear. The CDR3 extends over 12 amino acids. V lost 6 bases, J lost 0 bases, and 6 bases lay in between. CDR1 is SGHTA, CDR2 FQGNSA, per germline. CDR3 coding DNA: TGTGCCAGCAGTTATAGCTCCTACGAGCAGTACTCC. As protein: CASSYSSYEQYS.

The V call is TRBV15, the J call TRBJ1-5, with D unclear. The germline V and J ends were trimmed by 8 bases and 5 bases, with 13 bases remaining between them. CDR3 length equals 13 residues. Germline V lookup: CDR1 LNHNV, CDR2 YYDKDF (reference sequence). The chain's CDR3 is CATQPNRDQPQHF. CDR3 in DNA: TGTGCCACCCAACCCAATAGGGATCAGCCCCAGCATTTT.

The chain employs TRBV5-6 and TRBJ1-2; D unresolved. There are 13 residues in the CDR3. CDR1 SGHDT and CDR2 YYEEEE come from the germline V gene. Trimming cost V 0 bases and J 6 bases, with 9 bases left between them. CDR3 bases: TGTGCCAGCAGCTTGGGCCGGCTAGATGGCTACACCTTC. It encodes CASSLGRLDGYTF.

This clonotype was picked up a small number of times. The rearrangement links TRBV13 to TRBJ2-6, with 7 positions matching TRBD2. The V gene end was trimmed by 8 bases and the J gene end by 4 bases; junction bases not matched to a gene: 8. The germline CDR1 and CDR2 sequences are PRHDT and FYEKMQ (reference sequence). This CDR3 is 15 amino acids long. DNA for the CDR3: TGTGCCAGCGCTAGCGGCTTTTCGGGGGCCAACGTCCTGACTTTC. Protein sequence: CASASGFSGANVLTF. The entire variable domain, with the rest obtained from reference TRBV13 and TRBJ2-6, is as follows: AAGVIQSPRHLIKEKRETATLKCYPIPRHDTVYWYQQGPGQDPQFLISFYEKMQSDKGSIPDRFSAQQFSDYHSELNMSSLELGDSALYFCASASGFSGANVLTFGAGSRLTVL.

This clonotype was detected many times. The gene calls are TRBV7-2 and TRBJ2-3, with TRBD1 matching 7 bases. Germline V gene sequence: CDR1 SGHTA, CDR2 FQGNSA. This CDR3 comprises 14 residues. V was clipped by 5 bases and J by 5 bases; unmatched bases: 7. CDR3 residues: CASSPGTAGDTQYF. The DNA of the CDR3 is TGTGCCAGCAGCCCCGGGACAGCAGGAGATACGCAGTATTTT.

This sequence joins TRBV28 and TRBJ1-6; D uncertain. Germline lookup yields CDR1 MDHEN and CDR2 SYDVKM. V was cut by 8 bases and J by 7 bases, with 6 bases left in between. This CDR3 is built from 11 residues. The CDR3 loop reads CASCWNSPLHF. DNA for the CDR3: TGTGCCAGCTGTTGGAATTCACCCCTCCACTTT.

The chain employs TRBV20-1 and TRBJ2-7; possible D gene TRBD1, 6 bases. The CDR3 covers 13 residues. CDR1 DFQATT and CDR2 SNEGSKA come from the germline V gene (reference sequence). The V and J ends lost 5 bases and 5 bases respectively, with 16 bases between them. The CDR3 DNA reads as TGCAGTGCTCTCGGACAGTTTGCTAACGAGCAGTACTTC. Translated, it gives CSALGQFANEQYF.

The chain links TRBV6-6 to TRBJ1-5; D ambiguous. Trimming left V 6 bases short and J 5 bases short, with 17 bases between. The CDR3 runs 15 residues. Germline-derived CDR1 and CDR2 are MNHNY and SVGAGI (reference sequence). The CDR3 loop reads CASRSEGNWDQPQHF. CDR3 DNA sequence: TGTGCCAGCAGGAGCGAAGGGAATTGGGATCAGCCCCAGCATTTT.

The chain is built from TRBV12-3 or TRBV12-4 and TRBJ2-5; D is unresolved. This CDR3 contains 14 residues. The V gene lost 2 bases and the J gene lost 3 bases, with 10 bases spanning the gap. The CDR3: CASSLTVDEETQYF. The CDR3 DNA follows: TGTGCCAGCAGTTTAACAGTGGACGAAGAGACCCAGTACTTC.

The chain combines TRBV10-3 with TRBJ1-6; the D gene is possibly TRBD1 (5 bases). CDR1 is ENHRY and CDR2 is SYGVKD in the germline V gene. There are 17 residues in the CDR3. Trimming took 2 bases from V and 13 from J, leaving 24 bases between them. The CDR3 loop reads CAISEGSGAVGLSPLHF. DNA of the CDR3: TGTGCCATCAGTGAGGGATCCGGGGCGGTCGGTTTGTCTCCCCTCCACTTT.

The chain carries TRBV7-6 and TRBJ2-7; possible D gene TRBD2, 5 bases. CDR1 is SGHVS and CDR2 is FNYEAQ in the germline V gene. V dropped 5 bases and J dropped 5 bases, with 19 bases sitting between them. This CDR3 is 15 amino acids long. CDR3 sequence (DNA): TGTGCCAGCAGCCCCGAAGCGGTTCCTTCTCACGAGCAGTACTTC. Translation: CASSPEAVPSHEQYF.

This clonotype was picked up a small number of times. The chain couples TRBV29-1 to TRBJ2-3; TRBD2 aligns across 14 bases. V lost 7 bases and J lost 6; bases outside the gene matches: 3. CDR1 and CDR2 (germline): SQVTM, ANQGSEA. The length of the CDR3 is 13 residues. The CDR3 protein is CSARLAGGDTQYF. DNA of the CDR3: TGCAGCGCAAGACTAGCGGGGGGGGATACGCAGTATTTT.

This clonotype was observed a handful of times. The rearrangement uses TRBV7-9 and TRBJ1-5, with D unclear. This CDR3 has 13 amino acids. Germline lookup yields CDR1 SEHNR and CDR2 FQNEAQ (reference sequence). The V end lost 6 bases, the J end lost 0 bases, and 6 bases lay between the germline ends. CDR3 residues: CASRADSNQPQHF. Written as DNA, the CDR3 is TGTGCCAGCAGGGCAGATAGCAATCAGCCCCAGCATTTT.

This clonotype has more than one count but fewer than ten. The chain carries TRBV6-1 and TRBJ2-7; D might be TRBD2 (6 bases). From germline, CDR1 is MNHNS and CDR2 SASEGT. V was cut by 8 bases and J by 2 bases, with 22 bases left in between. The CDR3 is made up of 16 amino acids. CDR3 region: CASSVKSRGRPYEQYF. CDR3 coding DNA: TGTGCCAGCTCCGTGAAGTCCAGAGGGAGGCCCTACGAGCAGTACTTC.

This clonotype was seen more than once but under ten times. The genes are TRBV7-2 and TRBJ1-1; D may be TRBD1 (6 bases). The V end lost 5 bases, the J end lost 2 bases, and 18 bases lay between the germline ends. Germline V gene lookup returns CDR1 SGHTA and CDR2 FQGNSA. The CDR3 runs to 16 residues. CDR3 protein: CASSHPFSGGNTEAFF. The CDR3 DNA sequence: TGTGCCAGCAGCCATCCATTTTCGGGGGGCAACACTGAAGCTTTCTTT.

This clonotype has just one count. The chain joins TRBV19 to TRBJ2-1; D is possibly TRBD2 (6 bases). Germline lookup yields CDR1 LNHDA and CDR2 SQIVND (reference sequence). The CDR3 has 16 amino acids. Trimming took off 5 bases at V and 0 bases at J, with 14 bases between the two ends. Written as DNA, the CDR3 is TGTGCCAGTAGTCCCGTGGACGGGAGCTCCTACAATGAGCAGTTCTTC. Translating gives CASSPVDGSSYNEQFF.

The chain combines TRBV6-6 with TRBJ2-7; 10 bases line up with TRBD1. The ends lost 11 bases at V and 3 bases at J; junction bases unmatched: 16. The germline gives CDR1 MNHNY, CDR2 SVGAGI (reference sequence). The CDR3 is 16 residues long. The CDR3 here is CAHSRNRGTGDYEQYF. The CDR3 DNA reads TGTGCCCACTCACGGAATAGGGGGACAGGGGACTACGAGCAGTACTTC.

Details on this clonotype: A junction end diverges from the germline sequence, so it may reflect a read error. The chain has TRBV6-1 and TRBJ1-5; weak D call: TRBD1 (5 bases). CDR3 length: 17 residues. CDR1 is MNHNS and CDR2 is SASEGT in the germline V gene. CDR3 residues: CASTGTLGLYGNQPPHF. Written as DNA, the CDR3 is TGTGCCAGCACCGGGACCCTGGGCCTGTACGGCAATCAGCCCCCGCATTTT.